There are many counts of the clone carrying this T cell receptor (beta chain). The target antigen is unknown. Time point noted: longitudinal time-point 1 (baseline). Healthy control participants comprised blood bank volunteers in Maryland, USA. The CDR3 loop spans 16 amino acids. Trimming took 5 bases from V and 10 from J, leaving 24 bases between them. Germline CDR1 and CDR2: SGHTA and FQGNSA. This sample was included in a study of neurological immune-mediated disorders. The study, taken as a whole, reports: Falling below healthy controls, multiple sclerosis showed the least TCR clonal expansion, while HTLV-1-associated myelopathy showed the most.

With 10-nucleotide random UMIs, 5'RACE was used to make the cDNA. One entry per CDR3 protein results from TCRdb running MiXCR on the 5' RACE reads. The table shows approximately 49,000 distinct CDR3 sequences, with 10% occurring only once. The material sequenced was PBMCs. The clonotype was recovered from a middle-aged woman in good health. The chain employs TRBV7-2 and TRBJ2-1; the D gene is possibly TRBD1 (5 bases). The CDR3 protein is CASSRFPRALSVEQFF. Here the CDR3 DNA reads TGTGCCAGCAGCCGTTTCCCCAGGGCCCTTTCGGTGGAGCAGTTCTTC.